A single sample is the source of the 11 T cell receptor beta chains below, sequenced in a study of blood T cell repertoires in COVID-19. Some clones are missing from TCRdb's copy, which holds only in-frame ones; the method was immunoSEQ multiplex PCR. Of some 69,000 clones listed, around 90% are singletons. The sample taken for sequencing was peripheral blood. The receptors here all came from a man in his fifties or sixties with COVID-19, enrolled during active disease.

The V and J genes are TRBV9 and TRBJ2-7; TRBD1 is a possible D gene (5 bases). The CDR3 is made up of 14 amino acids. The germline V and J ends were trimmed by 0 bases and 2 bases, with 9 bases remaining between them. Germline V lookup: CDR1 SGDLS, CDR2 YYNGEE. Here the CDR3 reads CASSVEGAPYEQYF. CDR3 in DNA: TGTGCCAGCAGCGTAGAAGGGGCGCCCTACGAGCAGTACTTC.

The chain has TRBV4-3 and TRBJ1-4; D gene unclear. CDR1 and CDR2 (germline): LGHNA, YSLEER. Between the trimmed V and J ends, which lost 2 bases and 4 bases, there was a span of 11 bases. The CDR3 consists of 15 residues. The CDR3 loop reads CASSQRLEHNEKLFF. In nucleotides, the CDR3 is TGCGCCAGCAGCCAACGACTTGAGCATAATGAAAAACTGTTTTTT.

The rearrangement uses TRBV20-1 and TRBJ1-2; 7 nucleotides align to TRBD1. In germline, CDR1 is DFQATT, CDR2 SNEGSKA (reference sequence). V dropped 6 bases and J dropped 7; count of bases not matched to a gene: 5. There are 11 residues in the CDR3. In DNA form, the CDR3 reads TGCAGTGCAACGGACAGGTTTGGCTACACCTTC. This codes for CSATDRFGYTF.

V gene TRBV28 combines with J gene TRBJ1-5, with 9 bases aligning to TRBD1. Germline V lookup: CDR1 MDHEN, CDR2 SYDVKM. The CDR3 sequence is 15 residues long. V was pared by 2 bases and J by 1 base, with 0 bases of the junction left unmatched. The CDR3 protein is CASSLGTGSNQPQHF. CDR3 nucleotide sequence: TGTGCCAGCAGTTTAGGGACAGGGAGCAATCAGCCCCAGCATTTT.

V and J are TRBV11-3 and TRBJ2-5; a weak D match, TRBD1 (6 bases). The length of the CDR3 is 15 residues. Germline V CDR1 and CDR2: SGHNT, YENEEA. The V end was cut by 5 bases, the J end by 2 bases, with 15 bases between. As DNA, the CDR3 is TGTGCCAGCAGCGAGGGGGTGGACGCGCAAGAGACCCAGTACTTC. As protein: CASSEGVDAQETQYF.

The chain carries TRBV5-1 and TRBJ1-2, with a possible D match to TRBD1 (6 bases). Between the trimmed V and J ends, which lost 5 bases and 3 bases, there was a span of 17 bases. This CDR3 is 15 amino acids long. Per the germline V gene, CDR1 is SGHRS and CDR2 is YFSETQ. CDR3 in amino acids: CASSPTRGSDYGYTF. In DNA, the CDR3 is TGCGCCAGCAGTCCTACCAGGGGTTCGGACTATGGCTACACCTTC.

The chain combines TRBV5-8 with TRBJ1-1; tentatively, D is TRBD1 (5 bases). Germline loops: CDR1 SGHTS, CDR2 YDEGEE. The CDR3 length is 14 residues. Trimming took 0 bases from V and 9 from J, leaving 15 bases between them. DNA for the CDR3: TGTGCCAGCAGCTTGGCTCCGGGACTCGAGAAAGCTTTCTTT. Translated: CASSLAPGLEKAFF.

V is TRBV19 and J is TRBJ2-7; possibly TRBD1 for D (6 bases). The CDR3 extends over 14 amino acids. Per the germline V gene, CDR1 is LNHDA and CDR2 is SQIVND (reference sequence). V gave up 3 bases and J gave up 0 bases, with 9 bases separating them. CDR3 protein: CASSMRGSSYEQYF. Here the CDR3 DNA reads TGTGCCAGTAGTATGAGGGGGAGCTCCTACGAGCAGTACTTC.

The V call is TRBV4-2, the J call TRBJ2-2, with D uncertain. Germline CDR1 reads LGHNA; CDR2 reads YNFKEQ. The CDR3 has 14 residues. The germline V and J ends were trimmed by 4 bases and 5 bases, with 11 bases remaining between them. The CDR3 here is CASSPLILTGELFF. The CDR3 DNA sequence: TGTGCCAGCAGCCCCCTAATCTTAACCGGGGAGCTGTTTTTT.

The chain combines TRBV9 with TRBJ2-3; unclear D gene. Germline loops: CDR1 SGDLS, CDR2 YYNGEE. The CDR3 has 14 amino acids. Trimming left V 0 bases short and J 1 base short, with 6 bases between. The chain's CDR3 is CASSVALGTDTQYF. The DNA for the CDR3 is TGTGCCAGCAGCGTAGCTCTCGGCACAGATACGCAGTATTTT.

The V and J genes are TRBV28 and TRBJ2-3, with 7 nucleotides matching TRBD1. The CDR3 is made up of 13 amino acids. Germline values: CDR1 MDHEN, CDR2 SYDVKM. V shed 8 bases, J shed 2 bases, and the junction held 4 bases outside the gene matches. The CDR3 DNA is TGTGCCAGCCTCACAGGGGTCACAGATACGCAGTATTTT. It yields the protein CASLTGVTDTQYF.